This T cell receptor (beta chain) was observed in a study of identical twins. TCRdb analysed the 5' RACE reads with MiXCR anew, one entry per CDR3 protein. The sample records about 520,000 distinct CDR3 sequences, less than 25% being singletons. There are a few counts of this clonotype. This CDR3 comprises 15 residues. Germline V gene lookup returns CDR1 SGHVS and CDR2 FNYEAQ. The V end was cut by 5 bases, the J end by 6 bases, with 17 bases between. This sample also appeared in a second study, on T cells expressing NK-cell markers. That source notes: Anti-gamma-delta TCR antibody use in several experiments restricted sorting to alpha-beta TCR T cells.

This chain uses TRBV7-6 with TRBJ2-1; the D is unclear. The receptor comes from a woman between 18 and 29 years old in good health. Sequenced material: CD4+ T cells sorted from blood. Here the CDR3 reads CASSPTAGFSNEQFF. The CDR3 coding sequence is TGTGCCAGCAGCCCTACGGCAGGCTTCTCCAATGAGCAGTTCTTC.